Sequencing of this T cell receptor (beta chain) was carried out in a study of shared clonotypes between healthy human individuals. Study-level points and caveats: Naive subsets tended to show greater estimated richness than memory subsets. The four-donor shared clonotypes exceeded non-shared clonotypes in generation probability, with non-shared ones scoring lower.

CDR3 length equals 15 residues. CDR1 is SEHNR and CDR2 is FQNEAQ in the germline V gene (reference sequence). Trimming left V 0 bases short and J 5 bases short, with 14 bases between. Regarding this clone: Its antigen is still unknown.

Authors' processing steps: ImmunoSEQ output held junction-only sequences without quality scores, so filtering differed. Clones were read by immunoSEQ multiplex PCR, and TCRdb kept only the in-frame ones, dropping some. For V, J and clone size, that table is used; D and trimming come from the DNA. The sample holds about 330,000 clones, more than 75% seen once. Sequenced input: memory CD8+ T cells sorted from blood. Sample subset: CD45RO+ cells pooled with CCR7-negative TemRA cells. The clonotype was recovered from a man younger than 35 in good health. The chain links TRBV7-9 to TRBJ2-7; weak D call: TRBD1 (5 bases). CDR3 sequence reads: CASSLAGSREDEQYF. In nucleotides, the CDR3 is TGTGCCAGCAGCTTAGCGGGGTCCAGGGAAGACGAGCAGTACTTC.